This T cell receptor beta chain was sequenced in a study of blood T cell repertoires in COVID-19. Study-wide background: The origin of the acute and convalescent COVID-19 samples was the United States, Italy and Spain.

Germline CDR1 is SGHTA and CDR2 is FQGNSA. Trimming cost V 1 base and J 5 bases, with 20 bases left between them. The CDR3 is 17 residues long. Sequenced by immunoSEQ multiplex PCR; TCRdb stores in-frame clones only, minus some. The sample includes some 150,000 clones, 80% to 90% of them seen just once. The rearrangement links TRBV7-2 to TRBJ2-5; weak D call: TRBD2 (5 bases). The specimen sequenced was peripheral blood. This sequence was found in a human donor in a cohort sampled during active COVID-19. CDR3 nucleotides: TGTGCCAGCAGCTTAGGAACTACCGGTTGGAGGTCGGAGACCCAGTACTTC. The encoded protein is CASSLGTTGWRSETQYF. The full variable domain, rest sourced from reference TRBV7-2 and TRBJ2-5, is GAGVSQSPSNKVTEKGKDVELRCDPISGHTALYWYRQSLGQGLEFLIYFQGNSAPDKSGLPSDRFSAERTGGSVSTLTIQRTQQEDSAVYLCASSLGTTGWRSETQYFGPGTRLLVL.